A single sample is the source of the 25 T cell receptor beta chains below, sequenced in a study of blood T cell repertoires in COVID-19 (TCRdb year 2020). The library was prepared using the immunoSEQ multiplex PCR assay. The table was pulled from immuneACCESS by TCRdb, which kept in-frame rearrangements only. Such tables lose some clones; where checked, under half of the loss comes from unresolved V genes, and the rest has no known cause. The sample data list about 180,000 clones, and 88% of these were observed just once. The ten largest clonotypes hold more than 3.5% of the sample. The sample taken for sequencing was peripheral blood. Source of these receptors: a woman aged 25 to 39 with acute or convalescent COVID-19.

The chain uses TRBV18 and TRBJ2-7; 8 bases align to TRBD2. Losses at the gene ends were 3 bases for V and 5 bases for J; bases not matched to a gene: 6. Per germline, CDR1 KGHSH and CDR2 LQKENI. The CDR3 sequence is 14 residues long. Here the CDR3 DNA reads TGTGCCAGCTCACCTGCCCGGACTAGCCACGAGCAGTACTTC. Translation gives CASSPARTSHEQYF.

The chain is built from TRBV7-6 and TRBJ2-3; no clear D. This CDR3 comprises 15 residues. The V gene's germline CDR1 is SGHVS and CDR2 FNYEAQ. The germline V and J ends were trimmed by 3 bases and 3 bases, with 13 bases remaining between them. CDR3 protein: CASSFGQIDTDTQYF. The CDR3, as DNA: TGTGCCAGCAGCTTTGGGCAAATAGATACAGATACGCAGTATTTT. Full variable domain (outside the CDR3, taken from reference TRBV7-6 and TRBJ2-3): GAGVSQSPRYKVTKRGQDVALRCDPISGHVSLYWYRQALGQGPEFLTYFNYEAQQDKSGLPNDRFSAERPEGSISTLTIQRTEQRDSAMYRCASSFGQIDTDTQYFGPGTRLTVL.

The chain couples TRBV4-1 to TRBJ2-7; 8 nucleotides align to TRBD2. V dropped 4 bases and J dropped 0; count of bases not matched to a gene: 2. The length of the CDR3 is 14 residues. Germline values: CDR1 MGHRA, CDR2 YSYEKL. The CDR3 sequence: CASSPGTSSYEQYF. The CDR3 coding sequence is TGCGCCAGCAGCCCCGGGACTAGCTCCTACGAGCAGTACTTC.

V gene TRBV7-9 combines with J gene TRBJ2-1; 9 bases are a match to TRBD2. Per germline, CDR1 SEHNR and CDR2 FQNEAQ (reference sequence). This CDR3 comprises 13 residues. The V segment lost 1 base and the J segment 14 bases; nucleotides outside the gene matches: 6. The CDR3 protein is CASSLEGGRAKFF. The CDR3 DNA reads TGTGCCAGCAGCTTAGAGGGCGGGAGGGCCAAGTTCTTC.

The CDR3 region is CASSYILAGGTSYEQYF. CDR3 sequence (DNA): TGTGCCAGCAGTTATATCCTAGCGGGAGGGACCTCCTACGAGCAGTACTTC. This chain joins TRBV6-2 or TRBV6-3 and TRBJ2-7; TRBD2 matches at 12 bases. The ends lost 3 bases at V and 0 bases at J; junction bases unmatched: 6. Per the germline V gene, CDR1 is MNHEY and CDR2 is SVGEGT. This CDR3 region has 17 residues.

The chain links TRBV19 to TRBJ1-5, with D tentatively TRBD1 (6 bases). V was cut by 2 bases and J by 6 bases, with 17 bases left in between. The germline V gene has CDR1 LNHDA and CDR2 SQIVND (reference sequence). The CDR3 spans 16 residues. Here the CDR3 reads CASSIKARGIGQPQHF. CDR3 coding DNA: TGTGCCAGTAGTATAAAGGCCAGGGGTATTGGTCAGCCCCAGCATTTT.

This rearrangement joins TRBV28 to TRBJ1-1; no clear D gene. Germline CDR1 and CDR2: MDHEN and SYDVKM. Trimming shortened V by 4 bases and J by 3 bases, and 3 bases separated the two germline ends. This CDR3 spans 11 amino acids. CDR3 protein: CASSYYTEAFF. The CDR3 region has the DNA TGTGCCAGCAGTTACTACACTGAAGCTTTCTTT.

The rearrangement links TRBV10-3 to TRBJ2-1; possible D gene TRBD1, 6 bases. The CDR3 loop spans 15 amino acids. Germline V gives CDR1 ENHRY, CDR2 SYGVKD. V lost 3 bases, J lost 2 bases, and 11 bases lay in between. The CDR3 spells CAISDPGAAYNEQFF. DNA for the CDR3: TGTGCCATCAGTGACCCAGGGGCGGCCTACAATGAGCAGTTCTTC.

The CDR3 is CAITRDRGGQPQHF. The DNA for the CDR3 is TGTGCCATCACCCGGGACAGGGGTGGTCAGCCCCAGCATTTT. The chain combines TRBV10-3 with TRBJ1-5, with 10 bases aligning to TRBD1. The CDR3 extends over 14 amino acids. Unmatched junction bases numbered 6, after V lost 7 bases and J lost 6 bases. Germline lookup yields CDR1 ENHRY and CDR2 SYGVKD.

The CDR3 loop is CASSDWTGKFYGYTF. The CDR3 DNA reads as TGTGCCAGCAGTGATTGGACGGGGAAATTCTATGGCTACACCTTC. The chain links TRBV6-1 to TRBJ1-2; D ambiguous. V was trimmed by 3 bases and J by 4 bases, leaving 15 bases between them. Per the germline V gene, CDR1 is MNHNS and CDR2 is SASEGT. The CDR3 sequence is 15 residues long.

V gene TRBV2 combines with J gene TRBJ2-1; 12 positions match TRBD2. V gave up 8 bases and J gave up 4 bases; unmatched junction bases: 6. Per the germline V gene, CDR1 is SNHLY and CDR2 is FYNNEI. The length of the CDR3 is 15 residues. In nucleotides, the CDR3 is TGTGCCAGCGTGACTAGCGGGAGTTGGTACAATGAGCAGTTCTTC. It encodes CASVTSGSWYNEQFF.

This clone was counted only a few times. The chain combines TRBV7-9 with TRBJ1-2, with no clear D. Germline CDR1 is SEHNR and CDR2 is FQNEAQ (reference sequence). The CDR3 is made up of 11 amino acids. CDR3 protein: CACVWNYGYTF. As DNA, the CDR3 is TGTGCATGCGTATGGAACTATGGCTACACCTTC.

Only a few counts were recorded for this clone. The gene calls are TRBV9 and TRBJ2-2; 7 positions match TRBD1. With 6 bases clipped from V and 1 base from J, the junction kept 6 bases outside the gene matches. Germline V gene lookup returns CDR1 SGDLS and CDR2 YYNGEE. The CDR3 is 15 residues long. CDR3 in DNA: TGTGCCAGCAAATCCGGGACAGAGAACACCGGGGAGCTGTTTTTT. It translates to CASKSGTENTGELFF.

As DNA, the CDR3 is TGTGCCAGCAGCTCTCGACTAGCGGTAGAGACCCAGTACTTC. It codes for CASSSRLAVETQYF. The gene calls are TRBV3-1 (or the pseudogene TRBV3-2) and TRBJ2-5; 9 positions match TRBD2. CDR3 length equals 14 residues. V lost 5 bases, J lost 4 bases, and 5 bases stayed unmatched. In germline, CDR1 is LGHDT, CDR2 YNNKEL (reference sequence).

CDR3 protein: CAAGGDRGSGANVLTF. Here the CDR3 DNA reads TGTGCCGCCGGAGGGGACAGGGGCTCTGGGGCCAACGTCCTGACTTTC. The chain recombines TRBV24-1 with TRBJ2-6; 10 bases are a match to TRBD1. CDR3 length: 16 amino acids. The V gene's germline CDR1 is KGHDR and CDR2 SFDVKD. V lost 12 bases and J lost 0; bases outside the gene matches: 7.

The chain combines TRBV7-2 with TRBJ2-2; D is uncertain. Germline CDR1 and CDR2: SGHTA and FQGNSA. The CDR3 has 13 residues. Deletions cut 6 bases from V and 2 bases from J, with 7 bases between. The CDR3 DNA reads TGTGCCAGCAGACGCGCAAACACCGGGGAGCTGTTTTTT. It specifies CASRRANTGELFF.

The J gene is TRBJ2-1, the V gene TRBV4-1, with 7 positions matching TRBD2. With V trimmed by 7 bases and J by 0 bases, 6 bases remained unmatched. This CDR3 is 15 amino acids long. The V gene's germline CDR1 is MGHRA and CDR2 YSYEKL. CDR3: CASKAGSPSYNEQFF. For the CDR3, the DNA is TGCGCCAGCAAAGCGGGATCCCCCTCCTACAATGAGCAGTTCTTC.

This clone was detected a few times. The chain couples TRBV11-2 to TRBJ2-1; 7 bases line up with TRBD2. The CDR3 sequence is 15 residues long. In germline, CDR1 is SGHAT, CDR2 FQNNGV. Germline trimming cut 6 bases from V and 7 bases from J; bases unmatched to any gene: 12. This CDR3 reads CASRSLAGRRNEQFF. CDR3 DNA: TGTGCCAGCAGGTCATTAGCCGGGAGGAGAAATGAGCAGTTCTTC.

The chain is built from TRBV29-1 and TRBJ2-1; D perhaps matches TRBD2 (6 bases). Trimming shortened V by 7 bases and J by 7 bases, and 14 bases separated the two germline ends. From germline, CDR1 is SQVTM and CDR2 ANQGSEA. The CDR3 contains 12 residues. CDR3 DNA sequence: TGCAGCGCCCGACTAGAGCTTAATGAGCAGTTCTTC. Translating gives CSARLELNEQFF.

About this clone: A junction boundary mismatches the germline segment, possibly from a read error. V and J are TRBV6-5 and TRBJ2-7, with 7 bases fitting TRBD1. The CDR3 totals 15 residues. Germline V gene sequence: CDR1 MNHEY, CDR2 SVGAGI. In DNA form, the CDR3 reads TGTGCCAGCAGAGAGTCGGACAGGCGCTCCCACGAGCAGTACTTC. Its translation: CASRESDRRSHEQYF.

The rearrangement links TRBV19 to TRBJ2-7; possibly TRBD2 for D (5 bases). Germline lookup yields CDR1 LNHDA and CDR2 SQIVND (reference sequence). The CDR3 runs to 15 residues. With 9 bases removed from V and 2 bases from J, the gap between germline ends came to 20 bases. This CDR3 reads CASALKRGETYEQYF. In nucleotides, the CDR3 is TGTGCCAGCGCTCTCAAACGGGGAGAGACCTACGAGCAGTACTTC.

The chain couples TRBV29-1 to TRBJ1-4, with TRBD1 as a possible D gene (5 bases). Trimming took off 4 bases at V and 7 bases at J, with 16 bases between the two ends. This CDR3 comprises 14 residues. CDR1 and CDR2 (germline): SQVTM, ANQGSEA. In nucleotides, the CDR3 is TGCAGCGTTGCGGAAATAGGGGCAGCTGAAAAACTGTTTTTT. Protein: CSVAEIGAAEKLFF.

The gene calls are TRBV7-9 and TRBJ2-1, with 9 nucleotides matching TRBD2. CDR3 length: 14 amino acids. V shed 4 bases, J shed 8 bases, and the junction held 6 bases outside the gene matches. Germline V gene data show CDR1 as SEHNR and CDR2 as FQNEAQ (reference sequence). CDR3 sequence reads: CASSSGTSPHEQFF. CDR3 bases: TGTGCCAGCAGCTCCGGGACTAGCCCCCATGAGCAGTTCTTC. The full variable domain, its missing parts supplied by reference TRBV7-9 and TRBJ2-1, is DTGVSQNPRHKITKRGQNVTFRCDPISEHNRLYWYRQTLGQGPEFLTYFQNEAQLEKSRLLSDRFSAERPKGSFSTLEIQRTEQGDSAMYLCASSSGTSPHEQFFGPGTRLTVL.

The rearrangement uses TRBV28 and TRBJ1-1; 7 nucleotides agree with TRBD1. The germline V gene encodes CDR1 MDHEN and CDR2 SYDVKM. The CDR3 runs to 16 residues. V was clipped by 3 bases and J by 6 bases; unmatched bases: 13. This CDR3 reads CASSFLGQPGDAEAFF. DNA for the CDR3: TGTGCCAGCAGTTTTCTGGGACAGCCCGGGGACGCTGAAGCTTTCTTT.

CDR3 bases: TGTGCCTGGAGTGTTGACCGGGATGAGCAGTTCTTC. This translates into CAWSVDRDEQFF. This sequence joins TRBV30 and TRBJ2-1; D gene unclear. The germline gives CDR1 GTSNPN, CDR2 SVGIG (reference sequence). The V and J ends lost 0 bases and 8 bases respectively, with 8 bases between them. The CDR3 runs to 12 residues.